This T cell receptor (beta chain) was recovered during a study of shared clonotypes between healthy human individuals. Using immunoSEQ multiplex PCR, the repertoire was profiled, and TCRdb retains in-frame clones only, with some absent. The sample shows millions of clones, just over 90% of them seen only once. The trim removed 3 bases at V and 0 bases at J, leaving 2 bases unmatched. Per the germline V gene, CDR1 is SEHNR and CDR2 is FQNEAQ (reference sequence). The CDR3 spans 15 residues. Comments on this clone: Its antigen is currently unknown.

Overall study results and limits: What naive subsets generally showed was a larger estimated richness than memory subsets showed. Naive CD4 clonotypes were shared across several donors at 5% to 6%.

What was sequenced was naive CD4+ T cells sorted from blood. Specified subset: CD45RA+ positively selected. This clonotype was sampled from a man aged 18 to 29 in good health. The chain recombines TRBV7-9 with TRBJ2-1; 7 bases are shared with TRBD1. Written as DNA, the CDR3 is TGTGCCAGCAGCTTTTACAGGGGCTCCTACAATGAGCAGTTCTTC. Encoded protein: CASSFYRGSYNEQFF.